This entry lists 17 T cell receptor beta chains sequenced from one sample in a study of T cell responses to AZD1222 COVID-19 vaccine. The assay was immunoSEQ multiplex PCR, and TCRdb's table has in-frame clones only and misses some. The sample contains some 96,000 clones, approximately 84% of which appear only once. This specimen was peripheral blood, taken 28 days after the second AZD1222 dose. These receptors all stem from an adult who received the AZD1222 COVID-19 vaccine.

The chain joins TRBV3-1 (or the pseudogene TRBV3-2) to TRBJ1-5, with D possibly TRBD1 on 5 matching bases. V was trimmed by 4 bases and J by 6 bases, leaving 10 bases between them. The CDR3 loop spans 13 amino acids. Germline CDR1 reads LGHDT; CDR2 reads YNNKEL (reference sequence). The CDR3: CASSPRGSQPQHF. DNA for the CDR3: TGTGCCAGCAGCCCGCGGGGGTCTCAGCCCCAGCATTTT.

The gene calls are TRBV7-3 and TRBJ1-2, with D unresolved. CDR1 is SGHTA and CDR2 is FQGTGA in the germline V gene. The CDR3 has 14 amino acids. Between the trimmed V and J ends, which lost 0 bases and 4 bases, there was a span of 9 bases. This CDR3 is CASSLTGSSYGYTF. CDR3 DNA: TGTGCCAGCAGCTTAACTGGATCCTCCTATGGCTACACCTTC.

J is TRBJ1-2 and V is TRBV2; D uncertain. Trimming removed 7 bases at V and 8 bases at J, with 11 bases between. Germline CDR1 SNHLY, CDR2 FYNNEI. This CDR3 spans 11 amino acids. The CDR3 sequence is CASKGLAGYTF. The DNA for the CDR3 is TGTGCCAGCAAGGGCCTCGCGGGCTACACCTTC.

The rearrangement joins TRBV7-9 to TRBJ2-5; possibly TRBD1 or TRBD2 for D (5 bases each). CDR3 length equals 15 residues. Trimming cost V 4 bases and J 5 bases, with 17 bases left between them. Germline V gives CDR1 SEHNR, CDR2 FQNEAQ (reference sequence). The CDR3 nucleotides are TGTGCCAGCAGCTACCTCCAGGGACCCCAGGAGACCCAGTACTTC. As protein: CASSYLQGPQETQYF.

V is TRBV6-5 and J is TRBJ1-1; D is ambiguous. The CDR3 spans 13 residues. V dropped 2 bases and J dropped 3 bases, with 7 bases sitting between them. Germline CDR1 is MNHEY and CDR2 is SVGAGI. The CDR3 region is CASSYGQYTEAFF. In nucleotides, the CDR3 is TGTGCCAGCAGTTACGGCCAGTACACTGAAGCTTTCTTT.

A few counts support this clone. The chain has TRBV3-1 (or the pseudogene TRBV3-2) and TRBJ2-1; the D gene is possibly TRBD1 (5 bases). Germline CDR1 is LGHDT and CDR2 is YNNKEL (reference sequence). V lost 4 bases, J lost 0 bases, and 10 bases lay in between. The CDR3 is made up of 15 amino acids. The CDR3 DNA sequence: TGTGCCAGCAGCCCCGGTGACAGCTCCTACAATGAGCAGTTCTTC. It is translated as CASSPGDSSYNEQFF.

The CDR3 DNA reads as TGTGCCAGCACGTACCTTAGGAATCAGCCCCAGCATTTT. This encodes CASTYLRNQPQHF. This chain joins TRBV6-5 and TRBJ1-5; the D is unclear. The V and J ends lost 7 bases and 4 bases respectively, with 11 bases between them. The V gene's germline CDR1 is MNHEY and CDR2 SVGAGI. The CDR3 covers 13 residues.

This chain connects TRBV18 to TRBJ1-1, with 7 positions matching TRBD1. Germline CDR1 KGHSH, CDR2 LQKENI. The V and J ends lost 4 bases and 6 bases, in that order; junction bases with no gene match: 11. This CDR3 is built from 15 residues. CDR3 coding DNA: TGTGCCAGCTCACAGAGACAGGGCTTTGGGCCTGAAGCTTTCTTT. This sequence encodes CASSQRQGFGPEAFF.

In the case of this clone: One junction end does not reproduce the germline sequence, and a read error may be involved. The CDR3 DNA reads TGTGCCAGCAGTGAAGCATGGGGGCTGGTAATCTTT. It encodes CASSEAWGLVIF. The rearrangement links TRBV6-1 to TRBJ1-1; D is perhaps TRBD1 (6 bases). The germline V gene has CDR1 MNHNS and CDR2 SASEGT. The CDR3 totals 12 residues.

J is TRBJ1-5 and V is TRBV2; D possibly corresponds to TRBD1 (5 bases). CDR3 length: 15 amino acids. Germline CDR1 is SNHLY and CDR2 is FYNNEI. The V gene lost 6 bases and the J gene lost 4 bases, with 16 bases spanning the gap. CDR3 in amino acids: CASRERGQINQPQHF. The DNA of the CDR3 is TGTGCCAGCAGAGAAAGAGGACAAATTAATCAGCCCCAGCATTTT.

This chain joins TRBV5-1 and TRBJ2-7, with 7 bases matching TRBD1. The CDR3 is 16 residues long. With 3 bases clipped from V and 0 bases from J, the junction kept 9 bases outside the gene matches. CDR1 and CDR2 (germline): SGHRS, YFSETQ. In nucleotides, the CDR3 is TGCGCCAGCAGCTCACAAGGACAGGACAGCTCCTACGAGCAGTACTTC. Its translation: CASSSQGQDSSYEQYF.

The DNA for the CDR3 is TGTGCCACCAGCAGGGACAGGAGACGAGCTTTCTTT. Protein: CATSRDRRRAFF. The rearrangement uses TRBV15 and TRBJ1-1, with 7 bases matching TRBD1. Germline trimming cut 3 bases from V and 10 bases from J; bases unmatched to any gene: 5. CDR1 and CDR2 (germline): LNHNV, YYDKDF (reference sequence). The CDR3 has 12 residues.

This clone was counted once. The CDR3 loop is CASSDGQGWYNEQFF. CDR3 sequence (DNA): TGTGCCAGCAGTGATGGACAGGGGTGGTACAATGAGCAGTTCTTC. This chain joins TRBV2 and TRBJ2-1; 9 bases match TRBD1. Unmatched junction bases numbered 4, after V lost 3 bases and J lost 4 bases. CDR3 size: 15 residues. Germline V gives CDR1 SNHLY, CDR2 FYNNEI.

The chain links TRBV5-1 to TRBJ2-3; D is uncertain. CDR3 length: 12 amino acids. Germline-derived CDR1 and CDR2 are SGHRS and YFSETQ. The V end lost 4 bases, the J end lost 4 bases, and 7 bases lay between the germline ends. CDR3 sequence: CASSDGADTQYF. The CDR3 DNA follows: TGCGCCAGCAGCGATGGCGCAGATACGCAGTATTTT. Complete variable domain (other parts from reference TRBV5-1 and TRBJ2-3): KAGVTQTPRYLIKTRGQQVTLSCSPISGHRSVSWYQQTPGQGLQFLFEYFSETQRNKGNFPGRFSGRQFSNSRSEMNVSTLELGDSALYLCASSDGADTQYFGPGTRLTVL.

The genes are TRBV4-2 and TRBJ2-1; D is possibly TRBD1 (6 bases). V lost 0 bases, J lost 3 bases, and 12 bases lay in between. The CDR3 is 16 amino acids. Germline V lookup: CDR1 LGHNA, CDR2 YNFKEQ. The CDR3 nucleotides read TGTGCCAGCAGCCAAGATCCTCAGGGGCTCTACAATGAGCAGTTCTTC. Protein sequence: CASSQDPQGLYNEQFF.

The chain combines TRBV5-1 with TRBJ1-4; D might be TRBD1 (5 bases). This CDR3 contains 14 residues. The germline V gene encodes CDR1 SGHRS and CDR2 YFSETQ. V dropped 3 bases and J dropped 1 base, with 7 bases sitting between them. CDR3 protein: CASSSGRTNEKLFF. CDR3 DNA: TGCGCCAGCAGCTCAGGGAGAACTAATGAAAAACTGTTTTTT.

The CDR3 here is CASSSDGQGSEAFF. In DNA form, the CDR3 reads TGCGCCAGCAGCTCCGACGGACAGGGGAGTGAAGCTTTCTTT. V gene TRBV5-1 combines with J gene TRBJ1-1; 9 bases are shared with TRBD1. Germline V gene lookup returns CDR1 SGHRS and CDR2 YFSETQ. The CDR3 totals 14 residues. Losses at the gene ends were 3 bases for V and 7 bases for J; bases not matched to a gene: 7. The variable domain in full, with the rest retrieved from reference TRBV5-1 and TRBJ1-1, is KAGVTQTPRYLIKTRGQQVTLSCSPISGHRSVSWYQQTPGQGLQFLFEYFSETQRNKGNFPGRFSGRQFSNSRSEMNVSTLELGDSALYLCASSSDGQGSEAFFGQGTRLTVV.